The 10 T cell receptor beta chains below all came from one sample that was sequenced in a study of shared clonotypes between healthy human individuals (dated by TCRdb to 2018 to 2020). The library was generated by the immunoSEQ multiplex PCR assay. The table was pulled from immuneACCESS by TCRdb, which kept in-frame rearrangements only. Such tables lose some clones; where checked, under half of the loss comes from unresolved V genes, and the rest has no known cause. The sample data list 2 million to 2.5 million clones, and around 95% of these were observed just once. Roughly 0.13% of the sample lies in the top ten. The sequencing sample was made of naive CD4+ T cells sorted from blood. Taken with the paper, the label for cell subset or site translates to: CD45RA+ positively selected. These receptor sequences come from a man aged 18 to 30 in good health.

The rearrangement links TRBV19 to TRBJ2-7; 10 bases map to TRBD1. J gave up 7 bases and V 3 bases, and 12 bases lay outside the gene matches. The CDR3 covers 16 residues. The germline V gene encodes CDR1 LNHDA and CDR2 SQIVND (reference sequence). CDR3: CASSIRHIGTGAEQYF. CDR3 nucleotides: TGTGCCAGTAGTATTCGGCACATCGGGACAGGGGCGGAGCAGTACTTC. Full variable domain (remainder filled in from reference TRBV19 and TRBJ2-7): DGGITQSPKYLFRKEGQNVTLSCEQNLNHDAMYWYRQDPGQGLRLIYYSQIVNDFQKGDIAEGYSVSREKKESFPLTVTSAQKNPTAFYLCASSIRHIGTGAEQYFGPGTRLTVT.

Only one count was recorded for this clone. This rearrangement joins TRBV6-1 to TRBJ1-1; 9 nucleotides line up with TRBD1. V shed 7 bases and J 3 bases; nucleotides not matched to a gene: 9. The CDR3 totals 15 residues. The germline V gene has CDR1 MNHNS and CDR2 SASEGT. The CDR3 DNA reads as TGTGCCAGCATGAAGGACAGGGGTCCCGACACTGAAGCTTTCTTT. Its protein is CASMKDRGPDTEAFF.

This clone has just one count. The rearrangement joins TRBV6-6 to TRBJ1-1, with D hard to call. Trimming took 7 bases from V and 7 from J, leaving 13 bases between them. This CDR3 comprises 12 residues. CDR1 is MNHNY, CDR2 SVGAGI, per germline (reference sequence). CDR3: CASNLVVGEAFF. CDR3 coding DNA: TGTGCCAGCAATCTGGTTGTGGGTGAAGCTTTCTTT.

J is TRBJ2-6 and V is TRBV5-1; D call uncertain. Trimming took 8 bases from V and 0 from J, leaving 9 bases between them. Germline CDR1 reads SGHRS; CDR2 reads YFSETQ. The CDR3 loop spans 14 amino acids. CDR3 nucleotides: TGCGCCAGTCTACCCTTCTCTGGGGCCAACGTCCTGACTTTC. Encoded protein: CASLPFSGANVLTF.

The V gene is TRBV7-9, the J gene TRBJ1-1; D is perhaps TRBD1 (5 bases). Germline lookup yields CDR1 SEHNR and CDR2 FQNEAQ (reference sequence). The CDR3 sequence is 14 residues long. Trimming removed 5 bases at V and 1 base at J, with 11 bases between. The chain's CDR3 is CASSPGSSNTEAFF. CDR3 nucleotides: TGTGCCAGCAGCCCAGGGAGCTCGAACACTGAAGCTTTCTTT.

The chain joins TRBV6-1 to TRBJ1-2; D gene unclear. This CDR3 region has 12 residues. V was shortened by 1 base and J by 8 bases, with 8 bases between the two germline ends. Germline CDR1 and CDR2: MNHNS and SASEGT. The CDR3 is CASSEVGVGYTF. CDR3 bases: TGTGCCAGCAGTGAAGTTGGGGTCGGCTACACCTTC.

The chain employs TRBV11-3 and TRBJ2-3; D call uncertain. The V end lost 0 bases, the J end lost 3 bases, and 7 bases lay between the germline ends. In germline, CDR1 is SGHNT, CDR2 YENEEA. This CDR3 has 14 amino acids. The CDR3: CASSLDIQTDTQYF. The CDR3 DNA reads as TGTGCCAGCAGCTTAGATATTCAGACAGATACGCAGTATTTT.

In regard to this clone: Other DNA sequences in the same sample also yield this CDR3. This chain joins TRBV14 and TRBJ2-1; weak D call: TRBD2 (5 bases). Germline V gene sequence: CDR1 SGHDN, CDR2 FVKESK. Trimming shortened V by 4 bases and J by 8 bases, and 6 bases separated the two germline ends. This CDR3 comprises 11 residues. In nucleotides, the CDR3 is TGTGCCAGCAGCCTGAGGGATGAGCAGTTCTTC. Its translation is CASSLRDEQFF. The complete variable domain, with remaining parts taken from reference TRBV14 and TRBJ2-1, reads EAGVTQFPSHSVIEKGQTVTLRCDPISGHDNLYWYRRVMGKEIKFLLHFVKESKQDESGMPNNRFLAERTGGTYSTLKVQPAELEDSGVYFCASSLRDEQFFGPGTRLTVL.

V usage is TRBV19 and J usage is TRBJ2-7, with a weak D call TRBD2 (6 bases). Germline loops: CDR1 LNHDA, CDR2 SQIVND (reference sequence). V lost 5 bases, J lost 2 bases, and 16 bases lay in between. The CDR3 loop spans 15 amino acids. DNA of the CDR3: TGTGCCAGTAGTGTGGACATCGCGGGGACCTACGAGCAGTACTTC. Translating it yields CASSVDIAGTYEQYF.

The chain links TRBV7-9 to TRBJ1-3; 7 bases align to TRBD1. CDR1 is SEHNR, CDR2 FQNEAQ, per germline (reference sequence). The junction had 4 bases not matched to a gene; V was cut back by 5 bases and J by 0 bases. This CDR3 has 15 amino acids. CDR3 in amino acids: CASSGGGGSGNTIYF. The CDR3 nucleotides read TGTGCCAGCAGCGGAGGGGGCGGCTCTGGAAACACCATATATTTT. Based on the CDR3 plus reference TRBV7-9 and TRBJ1-3, the full variable domain is DTGVSQNPRHKITKRGQNVTFRCDPISEHNRLYWYRQTLGQGPEFLTYFQNEAQLEKSRLLSDRFSAERPKGSFSTLEIQRTEQGDSAMYLCASSGGGGSGNTIYFGEGSWLTVV.